This entry concerns a single T cell receptor beta chain. Its antigen is unknown. The germline V gene encodes CDR1 SEHNR and CDR2 FQNEAQ (reference sequence). V lost 5 bases and J lost 0, with 14 bases in between. CDR3 size: 15 residues. This sample was included in a study of OX40 agonist ivuxolimab in advanced cancers. Findings and limits, study-wide: Clonal expansion by week 6 occurred in CD4+ and CD8+ blood T cells (at 0.1 to 3.0 mg/kg).

Only in-frame clones appear in the TCRdb table, and some are missing; sequencing was by immunoSEQ multiplex PCR. The sample carries 40,000 to 60,000 clones, around 90% recorded once. This TCR was sampled from an adult with an advanced solid tumor such as melanoma, head and neck, liver or kidney cancer. The chain has TRBV7-9 and TRBJ2-7; tentative D call: TRBD1 (6 bases). The source was CD4+ or CD8+ T cells sorted from blood, collected in a trial of the OX40 agonist ivuxolimab. This CDR3 is CASSPRGISSYEQYF. The CDR3 nucleotides read TGTGCCAGCAGCCCTAGGGGGATAAGCTCCTACGAGCAGTACTTC.